This T cell receptor (beta chain) came from a study of response to subunit inactivated influenza vaccine. Study-wide results and limits: New T cells are recruited in small numbers by each seasonal influenza vaccination, according to the authors' suggestion.

Details on this clonotype: Its specificity is unknown.

TCRdb analysed the RT-PCR reads with MiXCR anew, one entry per CDR3 protein. In the table there are hundreds of thousands of distinct CDR3 sequences, around 13% of which are singletons. The V end was cut by 7 bases, the J end by 6 bases, with 16 bases between. CDR1 and CDR2 from the germline V gene are SGHRS and YFSETQ. The CDR3 is 13 amino acids. The TCR sequence derives from a man in his forties or fifties who received an inactivated influenza vaccine. The J gene is TRBJ1-1, the V gene TRBV5-1, with a possible D match to TRBD1 (5 bases). This material consisted of PBMCs from blood, taken less than 15 days before vaccination. The CDR3 loop reads CASSYYSGSEAFF. CDR3 nucleotides: TGCGCCAGCTCTTATTACTCAGGGTCTGAAGCTTTCTTT.